This TCR beta chain was recovered during a study of control samples from healthy donors and cancer patients. Libraries were prepared by immunoSEQ multiplex PCR; TCRdb keeps only in-frame clonotypes and omits some of them. The sample has about 80,000 clones; roughly nine tenths are singletons. The germline gives CDR1 LNHDA, CDR2 SQIVND (reference sequence). V was shortened by 4 bases and J by 0 bases, with 4 bases between the two germline ends. This CDR3 is 13 amino acids long. The sequencing sample was made of blood. This receptor was obtained from a man aged 50 or older in good health. The chain combines TRBV19 with TRBJ1-3; D not certain. CDR3 coding DNA: TGTGCCAGTAGTACAATCTCTGGAAACACCATATATTTT. Translating gives CASSTISGNTIYF.